The following is a T cell receptor beta chain sequence with its context. Assay: immunoSEQ multiplex PCR; the TCRdb copy retains only in-frame clones and omits some. The profile shows more than 100,000 clones, about 91% of them singletons. This entry belongs to a study of control samples from healthy donors and cancer patients. The sequence came from a man in his late teens or twenties in good health. Input material: blood.

The CDR3 DNA is TGTGCCACCAGCAGACAACTCGAACAGCCCCAGCATTTT. It yields the protein CATSRQLEQPQHF. The chain has TRBV15 and TRBJ1-5, with unresolved D. V lost 2 bases and J lost 7, with 9 bases in between. There are 13 residues in the CDR3. The germline V gene encodes CDR1 LNHNV and CDR2 YYDKDF (reference sequence). Full variable domain (remainder filled in from reference TRBV15 and TRBJ1-5): DAMVIQNPRYQVTQFGKPVTLSCSQTLNHNVMYWYQQKSSQAPKLLFHYYDKDFNNEADTPDNFQSRRPNTSFCFLDIRSPGLGDTAMYLCATSRQLEQPQHFGDGTRLSIL.